This TCR beta chain is drawn from a study of blood T cell repertoires in COVID-19. Study-wide background: T cells, B-cell-depleted T cells, or PBMCs provided the cDNA or gDNA that served as material.

Profiling relied on immunoSEQ multiplex PCR, and the TCRdb table lists in-frame clones only, not all of them. The repertoire holds 180,000 or so clones, with approximately 84% as singletons. In germline, CDR1 is SGHRS, CDR2 YFSETQ. The CDR3 sequence is 15 residues long. With V trimmed by 3 bases and J by 5 bases, 6 bases remained unmatched. The sequence derives from a human donor with acute COVID-19. The donor label of this sample is uncertain. The chain joins TRBV5-1 to TRBJ2-7, with TRBD2 identical over 12 bases. The sequenced sample was PBMCs or T cells enriched from blood (not recorded which). CDR3 amino acids: CASSSSGGELNEQYF. Written as DNA, the CDR3 is TGCGCCAGCAGCTCTAGCGGGGGGGAGTTGAACGAGCAGTACTTC.